These 9 T cell receptor beta chains share one sample of origin, sequenced in a study of tumor-infiltrating lymphocytes in primary liver carcinoma. Priming with a constant-region primer yielded TCR beta cDNA from roughly 0.45 ug total RNA. Employing slightly modified ARM-PCR, three nested multiplex PCR rounds were run, and these gave rise to the TCR beta libraries. TRBV1-TRBV30 forward primers paired with a C-beta reverse primer drove the first two PCR rounds, approximately 11 cycles each. MiXCR, run by TCRdb on the multiplex PCR reads, gives a single entry per CDR3 protein. The data contain approximately 210,000 distinct CDR3 sequences, about two thirds of them singletons. Researchers drew blood RNA from unsorted whole blood and extracted germline DNA as well. The sample consisted of peripheral blood. Receptors originate from an older woman with primary liver carcinoma and hepatitis B virus infection.

Comments on this clonotype: As the CDR3 is not closed by the conserved phenylalanine or tryptophan, this likely results from a read error. The rearrangement links TRBV11-2 to TRBJ2-7; D might be TRBD1 (6 bases). The CDR3 totals 14 residues. Looked up from germline, CDR1 is SGHAT and CDR2 is FQNNGV. The chain's CDR3 is CASSLGTGTNEQYL. CDR3 coding DNA: TGTGCCAGCAGTTTAGGTACAGGGACGAACGAGCAGTACCTC.

Many counts were recorded for this clonotype. The chain uses TRBV12-3 or TRBV12-4 and TRBJ2-1; TRBD2 aligns across 7 bases. The CDR3 spans 15 residues. V was clipped by 7 bases and J by 3 bases; unmatched bases: 9. The chain's CDR3 is CASKVDSGHYNEQFF. CDR3 in DNA: TGTGCCAGCAAGGTGGATAGCGGGCACTACAATGAGCAGTTCTTC.

Concerning this clonotype itself: The junction does not match germline at one end; this may be a read error. V and J are TRBV11-2 and TRBJ2-2; D perhaps matches TRBD1 (6 bases). The CDR3 runs 16 residues. CDR1 is SGHAT, CDR2 FQNNGV, per germline. The CDR3 here is CASNLLGGSNTGELFF. Here the CDR3 DNA reads TGTGCCAGCAACTTATTAGGGGGATCGAACACCGGGGAGTTGTTTTTT.

This clonotype was picked up many times. The chain links TRBV12-3 or TRBV12-4 to TRBJ2-3; TRBD1 aligns across 8 bases. The junction had 13 bases not matched to a gene; V was cut back by 5 bases and J by 6 bases. The CDR3 has 16 amino acids. The CDR3 spells CASSATGTGARDTQYF. CDR3 DNA: TGTGCCAGCAGTGCCACCGGGACAGGTGCGAGGGATACGCAGTATTTT.

Of note for this clonotype: Being one base from a much bigger clone, this may be a read error. The rearrangement links TRBV7-8 to TRBJ2-7; D remains unclear. The V gene's germline CDR1 is SGHVS and CDR2 FQNEAQ. This CDR3 is built from 13 residues. The CDR3 sequence: CASSPRTVVEHYF. The CDR3 DNA reads as TGTGCCAGCAGCCCCAGAACAGTAGTCGAGCACTACTTC.

Of note for this clonotype: An end of the junction does not agree with germline; a read error may underlie this. The rearrangement uses TRBV6-6 and TRBJ1-1; TRBD1 aligns across 7 bases. Germline loops: CDR1 MNHNY, CDR2 SVGAGI (reference sequence). The CDR3 spans 15 residues. CDR3 nucleotides: TGTGTCAGCAGTTACTCGAGGGGGCAGAACACTGAAGCTTTCTTT. It is translated as CVSSYSRGQNTEAFF.

This chain joins TRBV7-3 and TRBJ2-3, with TRBD1 as a possible D gene (5 bases). Germline CDR1 SGHTA, CDR2 FQGTGA. V was pared by 6 bases and J by 6 bases, with 22 bases between. There are 16 residues in the CDR3. Written as DNA, the CDR3 is TGTGCCAGCAGTCGAACAAGGGGCGGATTGGCCGATACGCAGTATTTT. It codes for CASSRTRGGLADTQYF. The full variable domain, with the rest looked up from reference TRBV7-3 and TRBJ2-3, is GAGVSQTPSNKVTEKGKYVELRCDPISGHTALYWYRQSLGQGPEFLIYFQGTGAADDSGLPNDRFFAVRPEGSVSTLKIQRTERGDSAVYLCASSRTRGGLADTQYFGPGTRLTVL.

About this clonotype itself: An end of the junction does not agree with germline; a read error may underlie this. The chain uses TRBV4-1 and TRBJ2-1; D is perhaps TRBD1 (6 bases). The CDR3 loop spans 15 amino acids. Germline V CDR1 and CDR2: MGHRA, YSYEKL. DNA of the CDR3: TGCGCCAGCAGCCAAAAACAGGGTCGGGGTAATGACCAGTTCTTC. The encoded protein is CASSQKQGRGNDQFF.

This clonotype was seen once. The chain couples TRBV6-5 to TRBJ2-3; TRBD2 matches at 7 bases. Germline V lookup: CDR1 MNHEY, CDR2 SVGAGI. The V and J ends lost 7 bases and 10 bases, in that order; junction bases with no gene match: 23. This CDR3 spans 17 amino acids. The CDR3 loop is CASTKTLAEALVDAQYF. CDR3 coding DNA: TGTGCCAGCACCAAAACTCTAGCGGAGGCCCTAGTGGATGCGCAGTATTTT.